This TCR beta chain was observed in a study of patients and donors after allogeneic stem cell transplantation. TCRdb independently ran MiXCR on the RT-PCR reads; one entry per CDR3 protein. The sample contains about 16,000 distinct CDR3 sequences, 25% to 30% of which appear only once. The CDR3 consists of 14 residues. V lost 3 bases to trimming and J lost 7 bases, with 10 bases between them. This clonotype was seen more than once but under ten times. The clonotype originates from a human donor who was either an allogeneic HSCT recipient or a stem cell or donor lymphocyte infusion donor (not recorded which). It is not recorded whose cells these are; they may come from a transplant donor. J is TRBJ1-6 and V is TRBV12-3 or TRBV12-4; no definite D call. The sample consisted of blood, either unsorted or a sorted T cell fraction (not recorded which). CDR3 sequence: CASSLEGVNSPLHF. The CDR3 nucleotides are TGTGCCAGCAGTTTGGAGGGTGTGAATTCACCCCTCCACTTT.